Detailed here is one T cell receptor (beta chain). This record comes from a study of blood T cell repertoires in COVID-19. Clinical history reported by participants formed the basis on which cohorts were assigned. In the authors' methods: Cell counts per sample came from amplifying reference gene primers. Some clones are missing from TCRdb's copy, which holds only in-frame ones; the method was immunoSEQ multiplex PCR. V and J calls and clone size are copied from that table; D and trimming were computed from the DNA. The table records 150,000 to 200,000 clones, about 80% of them present only once. The CDR3 loop spans 18 amino acids.

The source is a woman aged 60-70 years who had recovered from COVID-19. The sample was PBMCs or T cells enriched from blood (not recorded which). The chain employs TRBV12-2 and TRBJ1-4; the table names TRBD1, a call not compared with the DNA. TRBV12-2 corresponds to a pseudogene. This chain's CDR3 is CASRLASRRRTGREKLFF. The CDR3 DNA reads TGTGCAAGTCGCTTAGCCTCACGACGCCGGACAGGGCGAGAAAAACTGTTTTTT.